Shown below are 13 T cell receptor beta chains from a single sample sequenced in a study of T cell responses to AZD1222 COVID-19 vaccine. Clones were sequenced by immunoSEQ multiplex PCR, and TCRdb holds only the in-frame ones, with some missing. The sample holds 210,000 or so clones, 90% to 95% seen once. The sequencing used peripheral blood, collected 28 days after the second dose of the MenACWY control vaccine. Receptors were obtained from an adult who received the MenACWY meningococcal vaccine as a control.

The rearrangement uses TRBV12-3 or TRBV12-4 and TRBJ1-1; no definite D call. The CDR3 length is 12 residues. V lost 7 bases to trimming and J lost 6 bases, with 12 bases between them. CDR3 amino acids: CASTRDRAEAFF. CDR3 bases: TGTGCCAGCACCCGTGACCGGGCTGAAGCTTTCTTT.

The chain couples TRBV7-8 to TRBJ1-3; TRBD1 might be the D (6 bases). The CDR3 is 14 amino acids. Germline V gene data show CDR1 as SGHVS and CDR2 as FQNEAQ. Trimming pared 5 bases from V and 2 bases from J, leaving 10 bases between. The CDR3 sequence is CASSPPGAGNTIYF. The CDR3 nucleotides are TGTGCCAGCAGCCCCCCAGGGGCTGGAAACACCATATATTTT.

The rearrangement links TRBV4-1 to TRBJ2-7; possibly TRBD2 for D (6 bases). CDR1 is MGHRA and CDR2 is YSYEKL in the germline V gene. The CDR3 runs to 13 residues. The V gene lost 3 bases and the J gene lost 1 base, with 7 bases spanning the gap. In DNA form, the CDR3 reads TGCGCCAGCAGCCAGGGACTTTCCTACGAGCAGTACTTC. Protein product: CASSQGLSYEQYF.

This rearrangement joins TRBV24-1 to TRBJ2-7, with D perhaps being TRBD1 or TRBD2 (6 bases each). The CDR3 sequence is 15 residues long. The V end lost 0 bases, the J end lost 6 bases, and 14 bases lay between the germline ends. Germline assignment: CDR1 KGHDR and CDR2 SFDVKD. CDR3 region: CATSDLPRGRPEQYF. The CDR3 nucleotides read TGTGCCACCAGTGATTTGCCTCGGGGGCGACCCGAGCAGTACTTC.

V is TRBV6-2 or TRBV6-3 and J is TRBJ2-7, with a weak D call TRBD1 (6 bases). Between the trimmed V and J ends, which lost 2 bases and 0 bases, there was a span of 17 bases. The CDR3 has 17 amino acids. Germline CDR1 is MNHEY and CDR2 is SVGEGT. This CDR3 is CASSYTGTRKSSYEQYF. CDR3 DNA sequence: TGTGCCAGCAGTTACACAGGGACACGGAAGAGCTCCTACGAGCAGTACTTC.

The chain employs TRBV13 and TRBJ1-1; a possible D gene is TRBD1 (5 bases). Trimming cost V 0 bases and J 10 bases, with 15 bases left between them. The CDR3 length is 14 residues. Germline CDR1 PRHDT, CDR2 FYEKMQ (reference sequence). The CDR3 DNA is TGTGCCAGCAGCTTAGGGGGGCTTGGGCTTGCAGCTTTCTTT. Amino acids: CASSLGGLGLAAFF.

This chain connects TRBV30 to TRBJ1-5; D call uncertain. The germline V and J ends were trimmed by 0 bases and 4 bases, with 13 bases remaining between them. The V gene's germline CDR1 is GTSNPN and CDR2 SVGIG (reference sequence). The CDR3 length is 15 residues. Written as DNA, the CDR3 is TGTGCCTGGAGTGTAGGCCCGTGGCCGAATCAGCCCCAGCATTTT. Its protein product is CAWSVGPWPNQPQHF.

The chain joins TRBV30 to TRBJ1-1; unclear D gene. Trimming stripped 8 bases from V and 5 bases from J, with 15 bases between. Germline V lookup: CDR1 GTSNPN, CDR2 SVGIG (reference sequence). The CDR3 loop spans 12 amino acids. CDR3 sequence (DNA): TGTGCCGGGGTGATTTCGGGAACTGAAGCTTTCTTT. It yields the protein CAGVISGTEAFF.

This chain uses TRBV7-6 with TRBJ2-1; 7 positions match TRBD1. Germline values: CDR1 SGHVS, CDR2 FNYEAQ. Trimming at V came to 4 bases and at J to 5 bases, leaving 11 bases not matched to a gene. This CDR3 comprises 16 residues. CDR3 in amino acids: CASSSTGRGRHNEQFF. The CDR3 DNA reads as TGTGCCAGCAGCTCGACTGGAAGGGGGCGACACAATGAGCAGTTCTTC.

This chain connects TRBV9 to TRBJ2-1, with 9 bases lining up with TRBD1. The CDR3 is 16 amino acids. J gave up 2 bases and V 3 bases, and 6 bases lay outside the gene matches. The germline V gene encodes CDR1 SGDLS and CDR2 YYNGEE. CDR3 residues: CASSASGQGAYNEQFF. DNA of the CDR3: TGTGCCAGCAGCGCCTCGGGACAGGGTGCCTACAATGAGCAGTTCTTC.

The V gene is TRBV5-1, the J gene TRBJ1-1; D is unresolved. Germline V gene sequence: CDR1 SGHRS, CDR2 YFSETQ. V was shortened by 0 bases and J by 10 bases, with 10 bases between the two germline ends. CDR3 length: 12 residues. The CDR3 loop is CASSLGQKGAFF. DNA for the CDR3: TGCGCCAGCAGCTTGGGTCAGAAAGGAGCTTTCTTT.

This chain uses TRBV4-3 with TRBJ2-7; no firm D call. V gave up 0 bases and J gave up 3 bases, with 6 bases separating them. Germline assignment: CDR1 LGHNA and CDR2 YSLEER. The CDR3 length is 13 residues. The CDR3 DNA follows: TGCGCCAGCAGCCAAGAGGTTCTCTACGAGCAGTACTTC. Translating gives CASSQEVLYEQYF.

The chain couples TRBV6-5 to TRBJ1-5, with D uncertain. Trimming left V 5 bases short and J 6 bases short, with 11 bases between. Germline-derived CDR1 and CDR2 are MNHEY and SVGAGI. This CDR3 spans 13 amino acids. This chain's CDR3 is CASSPSKSQPQHF. The CDR3 DNA follows: TGTGCCAGCAGTCCCAGTAAGAGTCAGCCCCAGCATTTT.